The following is a TCR beta chain sequence with its context. The antigen remains unidentified. This sample is drawn from a study of immune evolution from preneoplasia to lung adenocarcinoma. Study-level findings and limits: Top clone share appeared to fall from AAH through AIS, MIA, adenocarcinoma.

CDR3 length: 13 residues. Germline V gene data show CDR1 as MNHEY and CDR2 as SVGAGI. Trimming removed 0 bases at V and 7 bases at J, with 10 bases between. Resections took place in Japan or China from about 2014 to 2017. Only in-frame clones appear in the TCRdb table, and some are missing; sequencing was by immunoSEQ multiplex PCR. Among around 14,000 clones, roughly 86% were seen once, and the ten largest hold about 2.7%. The chain carries TRBV6-5 and TRBJ2-7; D gene unclear. Sequencing was performed on FFPE minimally invasive lung adenocarcinoma tissue. The sequence was obtained from a person aged 60-79 years with lung adenocarcinoma. The CDR3 DNA sequence: TGTGCCAGCAGTTACTCGATCGTGGTAGAGCAGTACTTC. Its translation is CASSYSIVVEQYF.